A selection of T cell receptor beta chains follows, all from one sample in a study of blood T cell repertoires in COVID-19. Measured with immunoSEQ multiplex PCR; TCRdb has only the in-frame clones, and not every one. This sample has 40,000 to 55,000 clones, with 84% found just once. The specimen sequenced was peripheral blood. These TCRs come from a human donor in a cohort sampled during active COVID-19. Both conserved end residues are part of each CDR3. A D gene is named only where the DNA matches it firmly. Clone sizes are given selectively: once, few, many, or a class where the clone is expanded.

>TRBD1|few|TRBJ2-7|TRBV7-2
CASSSGQGFYEQYF
TGTGCCAGCAGCTCAGGACAGGGCTTCTACGAGCAGTACTTC
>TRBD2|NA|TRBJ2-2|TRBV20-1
CSASRTSGTGELFF
TGCAGTGCTAGTAGGACTAGCGGCACCGGGGAGCTGTTTTTT
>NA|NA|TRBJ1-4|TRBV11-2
CASSPRTATNEKLFF
TGTGCCAGCAGCCCCAGGACAGCAACTAATGAAAAACTGTTTTTT
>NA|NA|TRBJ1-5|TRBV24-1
CATSAERVQPQHF
TGTGCCACCAGTGCCGAGAGGGTTCAGCCCCAGCATTTT
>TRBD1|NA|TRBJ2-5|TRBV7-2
CASSPQGARETQYF
TGTGCCAGCAGCCCCCAGGGGGCCCGGGAGACCCAGTACTTC
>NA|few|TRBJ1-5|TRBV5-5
CASSRDNNEHQPQHF
TGTGCCAGCAGCCGGGACAATAATGAGCATCAGCCCCAGCATTTT
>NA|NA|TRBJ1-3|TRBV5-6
CASSLGGVGNTIYF
TGTGCCAGCAGCTTGGGGGGCGTTGGAAACACCATATATTTT
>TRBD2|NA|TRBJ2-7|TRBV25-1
CASSDGLAGPTAEQYF
TGTGCCAGCAGCGACGGACTAGCGGGACCCACCGCAGAGCAGTACTTC
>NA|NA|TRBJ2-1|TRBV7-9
CASSSRTGSRDNEQFF
TGTGCCAGCAGCTCACGTACAGGGTCGCGAGACAATGAGCAGTTCTTC
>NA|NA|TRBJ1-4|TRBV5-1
CASSLAGTTNEKLFF
TGCGCCAGCAGCTTGGCAGGCACAACTAATGAAAAACTGTTTTTT
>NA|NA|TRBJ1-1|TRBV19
CASSKNTGWSTEAFF
TGTGCCAGTAGTAAAAATACCGGATGGAGCACTGAAGCTTTCTTT
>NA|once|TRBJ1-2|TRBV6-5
CASSPGQTAGYTF
TGTGCCAGCAGCCCCGGACAGACCGCTGGCTACACCTTC
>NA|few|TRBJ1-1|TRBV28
CASSRLRGTEAFF
TGTGCCAGCAGCCGCCTTCGGGGTACTGAAGCTTTCTTT
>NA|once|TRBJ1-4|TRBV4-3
CASSQVYSRRAGEKLFF
TGCGCCAGCAGCCAAGTCTATTCCAGGAGGGCGGGTGAAAAACTGTTTTTT
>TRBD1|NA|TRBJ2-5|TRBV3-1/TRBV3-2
CAILDRDQETQYF
TGTGCCATTCTTGACAGGGACCAAGAGACCCAGTACTTC
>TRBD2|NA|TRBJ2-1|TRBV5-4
CASSALTSGRALSYNEQFF
TGTGCCAGCAGCGCCCTGACTAGCGGGAGGGCCCTCTCCTACAATGAGCAGTTCTTC
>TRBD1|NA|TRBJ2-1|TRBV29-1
CSVHLNVGQGPYNEQFF
TGCAGCGTCCACTTGAACGTGGGACAGGGGCCCTACAATGAGCAGTTCTTC
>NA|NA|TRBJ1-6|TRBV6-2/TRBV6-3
CASSRGVEGSPLHF
TGTGCCAGCAGTCGCGGAGTTGAGGGTTCACCCCTCCACTTT
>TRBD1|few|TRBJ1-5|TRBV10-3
CAISESSGQRNQPQHF
TGTGCCATCAGTGAGTCCTCGGGACAGAGAAATCAGCCCCAGCATTTT
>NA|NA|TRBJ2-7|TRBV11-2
CASTKGPGATYEQYF
TGTGCCAGCACCAAAGGGCCAGGGGCAACGTACGAGCAGTACTTC
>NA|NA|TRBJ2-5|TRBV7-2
CASSSSPETQYF
TGTGCCAGCAGCTCGAGCCCGGAGACCCAGTACTTC
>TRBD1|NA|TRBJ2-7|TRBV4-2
CASSLLRQGDYEQYF
TGTGCCAGCAGCCTGCTTCGACAGGGGGACTACGAGCAGTACTTC
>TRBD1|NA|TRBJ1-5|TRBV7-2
CASSSQGGNQPQHF
TGTGCCAGCAGCTCGCAGGGGGGCAATCAGCCCCAGCATTTT
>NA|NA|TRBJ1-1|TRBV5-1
CASSPEPGAFTEAFF
TGCGCCAGCAGCCCAGAGCCAGGGGCCTTCACTGAAGCTTTCTTT
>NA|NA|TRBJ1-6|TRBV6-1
CASSELEGRYNSPLHF
TGTGCCAGCAGTGAACTGGAGGGACGGTATAATTCACCCCTCCACTTT
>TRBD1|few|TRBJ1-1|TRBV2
CASSNFRGQTAFF
TGTGCCAGCAGTAACTTCAGGGGGCAGACGGCTTTCTTT
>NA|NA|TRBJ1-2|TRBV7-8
CASSLGIHSGYTF
TGTGCCAGCAGCTTAGGGATCCACAGTGGCTACACCTTC
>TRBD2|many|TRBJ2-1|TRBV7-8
CASQTRASGSLGYNEQFF
TGTGCCAGCCAAACTAGGGCTAGCGGGAGTCTGGGCTACAATGAGCAGTTCTTC
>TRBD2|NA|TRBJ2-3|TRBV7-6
CASSLDSGTSGNPDTQYF
TGTGCCAGCAGCTTGGACAGCGGGACTAGCGGGAATCCAGATACGCAGTATTTT
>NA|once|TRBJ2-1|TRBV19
CASSVTGTNEQFF
TGTGCCAGTAGTGTTACAGGGACCAATGAGCAGTTCTTC
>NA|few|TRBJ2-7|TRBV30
CAAGSYEQYF
TGTGCGGCGGGGTCCTACGAGCAGTACTTC
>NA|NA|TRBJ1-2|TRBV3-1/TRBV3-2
CASSQDPRGLGYTF
TGTGCCAGCAGCCAAGACCCGCGGGGTCTTGGCTACACCTTC
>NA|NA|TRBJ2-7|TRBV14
CASSQGSYYEQYF
TGTGCCAGCAGCCAAGGGTCCTACTACGAGCAGTACTTC
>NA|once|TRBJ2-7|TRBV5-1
CASSPAGTYEQYF
TGCGCCAGCAGCCCGGCGGGGACCTACGAGCAGTACTTC
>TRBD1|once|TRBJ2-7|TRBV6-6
CASTYFGTGVYEQYF
TGTGCCAGCACCTATTTCGGGACAGGGGTTTACGAGCAGTACTTC
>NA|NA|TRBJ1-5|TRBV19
CASIGDRNNQPQHF
TGTGCCTCAATAGGGGATAGAAACAATCAGCCCCAGCATTTT
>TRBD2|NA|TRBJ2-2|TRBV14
CASSPRLAGGGELFF
TGTGCCAGCAGCCCAAGACTAGCTGGTGGCGGGGAGCTGTTTTTT
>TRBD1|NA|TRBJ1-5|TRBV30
CAWSPKQGHQPQHF
TGTGCCTGGAGTCCTAAACAGGGGCATCAGCCCCAGCATTTT
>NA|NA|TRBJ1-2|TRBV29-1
CSVLSGDYGYTF
TGCAGCGTTCTGTCAGGGGACTATGGCTACACCTTC
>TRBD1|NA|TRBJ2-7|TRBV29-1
CSVGTGGDEQYF
TGCAGCGTCGGGACAGGGGGCGACGAGCAGTACTTC
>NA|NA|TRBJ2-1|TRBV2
CASSFSNEQFF
TGTGCCAGCTCCTTCTCCAATGAGCAGTTCTTC
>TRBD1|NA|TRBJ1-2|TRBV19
CASSAPGTGGYGYTF
TGTGCCAGTAGTGCTCCCGGGACAGGGGGCTATGGCTACACCTTC
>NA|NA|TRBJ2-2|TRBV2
CASSVASSTGELFF
TGTGCCAGCAGTGTGGCTTCATCCACCGGGGAGCTGTTTTTT
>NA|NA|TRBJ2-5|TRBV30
CAWMEGVGETQYF
TGTGCCTGGATGGAAGGGGTTGGGGAGACCCAGTACTTC
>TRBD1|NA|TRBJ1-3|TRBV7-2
CASSADTGVGNTIYF
TGTGCCAGCAGCGCCGACACAGGGGTCGGAAACACCATATATTTT
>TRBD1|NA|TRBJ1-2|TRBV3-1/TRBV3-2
CASSQERDDRGSPFNYGYTF
TGTGCCAGCAGCCAAGAGAGGGACGACAGGGGGTCGCCATTTAACTATGGCTACACCTTC
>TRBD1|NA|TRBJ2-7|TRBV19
CASSADFPGTGAYEQYF
TGTGCCAGTAGTGCGGACTTCCCCGGGACAGGAGCCTACGAGCAGTACTTC
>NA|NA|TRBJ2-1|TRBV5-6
CASSPGTPYEQFF
TGTGCCAGCAGCCCAGGGACTCCTTATGAGCAGTTCTTC
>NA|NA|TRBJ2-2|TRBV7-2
CASSLRGTGELFF
TGTGCCAGCAGCCTGCGGGGCACCGGGGAGCTGTTTTTT